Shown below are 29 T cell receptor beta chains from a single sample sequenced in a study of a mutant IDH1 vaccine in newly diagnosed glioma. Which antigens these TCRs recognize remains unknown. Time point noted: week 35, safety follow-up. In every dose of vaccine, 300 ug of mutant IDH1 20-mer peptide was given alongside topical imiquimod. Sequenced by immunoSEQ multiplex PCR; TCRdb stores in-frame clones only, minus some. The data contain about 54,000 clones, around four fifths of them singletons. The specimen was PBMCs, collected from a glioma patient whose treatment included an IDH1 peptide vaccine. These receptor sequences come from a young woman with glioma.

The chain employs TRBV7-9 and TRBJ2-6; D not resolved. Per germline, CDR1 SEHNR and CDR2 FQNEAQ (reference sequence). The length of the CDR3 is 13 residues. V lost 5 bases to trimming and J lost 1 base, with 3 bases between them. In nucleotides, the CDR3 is TGTGCCAGCAGCCGATCTGGGGCCAACGTCCTGACTTTC. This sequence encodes CASSRSGANVLTF.

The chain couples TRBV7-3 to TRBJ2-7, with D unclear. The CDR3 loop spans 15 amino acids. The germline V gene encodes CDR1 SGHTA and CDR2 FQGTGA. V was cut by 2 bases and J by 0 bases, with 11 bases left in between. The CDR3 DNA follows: TGTGCCAGCAGCTTACAAGCAGGCAGCTCCTACGAGCAGTACTTC. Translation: CASSLQAGSSYEQYF.

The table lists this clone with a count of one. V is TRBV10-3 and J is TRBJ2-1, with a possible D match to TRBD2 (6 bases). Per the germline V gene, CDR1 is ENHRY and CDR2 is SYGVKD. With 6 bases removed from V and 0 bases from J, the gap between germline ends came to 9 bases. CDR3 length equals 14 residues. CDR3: CAISRDSSYNEQFF. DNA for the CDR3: TGTGCCATCAGCCGGGACTCCTCCTACAATGAGCAGTTCTTC.

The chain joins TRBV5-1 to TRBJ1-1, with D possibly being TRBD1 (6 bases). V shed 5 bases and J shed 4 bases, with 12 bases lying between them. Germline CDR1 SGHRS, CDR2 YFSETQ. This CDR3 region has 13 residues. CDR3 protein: CASRTGGGTEAFF. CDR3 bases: TGCGCCAGCAGGACAGGAGGAGGCACTGAAGCTTTCTTT.

The CDR3, as DNA: TGTGCCAGCAGTGAGGGGGCGAGGGGCGGCTATGGCTACACCTTC. It yields the protein CASSEGARGGYGYTF. V is TRBV6-1 and J is TRBJ1-2, with D maybe TRBD1 (6 bases). Trimming removed 3 bases from V and 4 bases from J, with 15 bases in between. There are 15 residues in the CDR3. In germline, CDR1 is MNHNS, CDR2 SASEGT.

The CDR3 loop is CASSRPSIATNEKLFF. In DNA, the CDR3 is TGTGCCAGCAGCCGCCCCTCGATTGCAACTAATGAAAAACTGTTTTTT. The chain carries TRBV7-9 and TRBJ1-4; D not resolved. Trimming removed 5 bases from V and 0 bases from J, with 13 bases in between. The germline gives CDR1 SEHNR, CDR2 FQNEAQ (reference sequence). The CDR3 contains 16 residues. Drawing the rest from reference TRBV7-9 and TRBJ1-4, the complete variable domain is DTGVSQNPRHKITKRGQNVTFRCDPISEHNRLYWYRQTLGQGPEFLTYFQNEAQLEKSRLLSDRFSAERPKGSFSTLEIQRTEQGDSAMYLCASSRPSIATNEKLFFGSGTQLSVL.

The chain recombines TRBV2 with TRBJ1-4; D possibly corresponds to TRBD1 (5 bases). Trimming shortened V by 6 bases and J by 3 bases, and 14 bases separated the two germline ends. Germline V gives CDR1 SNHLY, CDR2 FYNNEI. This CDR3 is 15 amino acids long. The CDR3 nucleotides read TGTGCCAGCAGACCAACAGGTTTCTCTAATGAAAAACTGTTTTTT. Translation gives CASRPTGFSNEKLFF.

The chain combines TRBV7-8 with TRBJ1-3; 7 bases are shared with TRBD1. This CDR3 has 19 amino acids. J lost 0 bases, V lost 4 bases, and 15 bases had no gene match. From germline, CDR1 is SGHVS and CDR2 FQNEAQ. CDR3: CASSSSYKGQDPSGNTIYF. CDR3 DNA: TGTGCCAGCAGCTCTTCTTACAAAGGACAGGATCCCTCTGGAAACACCATATATTTT.

The CDR3 reads CASSQITGAGYEQYF. CDR3 bases: TGTGCCAGCAGCCAAATCACAGGGGCGGGCTACGAGCAGTACTTC. The V call is TRBV7-9, the J call TRBJ2-7, with 7 bases matching TRBD1. This CDR3 spans 15 amino acids. The germline gives CDR1 SEHNR, CDR2 FQNEAQ (reference sequence). Trimming at V came to 5 bases and at J to 3 bases, leaving 10 bases not matched to a gene.

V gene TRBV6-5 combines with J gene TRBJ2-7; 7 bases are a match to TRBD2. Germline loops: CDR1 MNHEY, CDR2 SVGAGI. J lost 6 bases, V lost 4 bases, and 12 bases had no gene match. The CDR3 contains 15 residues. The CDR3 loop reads CASSWSPSGFVEQYF. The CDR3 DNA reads TGTGCCAGCAGTTGGTCGCCTAGCGGATTCGTCGAGCAGTACTTC.

CDR3 DNA sequence: TGTGCCAGCAGCCTGGATAGGCCTAGCGGGAACTATGAGCAGTTCTTC. Protein product: CASSLDRPSGNYEQFF. J is TRBJ2-1 and V is TRBV7-8; TRBD2 aligns across 9 bases. With V trimmed by 5 bases and J by 8 bases, 13 bases remained unmatched. Germline V CDR1 and CDR2: SGHVS, FQNEAQ. The CDR3 runs 16 residues.

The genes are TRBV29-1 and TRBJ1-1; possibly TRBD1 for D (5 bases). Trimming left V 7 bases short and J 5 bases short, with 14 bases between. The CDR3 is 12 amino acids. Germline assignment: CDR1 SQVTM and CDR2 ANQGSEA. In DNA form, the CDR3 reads TGCAGCGCCATTCGAAGGGGAACTGAAGCTTTCTTT. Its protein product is CSAIRRGTEAFF.

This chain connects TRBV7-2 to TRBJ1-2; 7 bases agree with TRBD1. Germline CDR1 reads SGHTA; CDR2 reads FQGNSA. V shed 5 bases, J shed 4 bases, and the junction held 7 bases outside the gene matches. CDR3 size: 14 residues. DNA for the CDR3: TGTGCCAGCAGCGTTTGGACAGGTCTCTATGGCTACACCTTC. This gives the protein CASSVWTGLYGYTF.

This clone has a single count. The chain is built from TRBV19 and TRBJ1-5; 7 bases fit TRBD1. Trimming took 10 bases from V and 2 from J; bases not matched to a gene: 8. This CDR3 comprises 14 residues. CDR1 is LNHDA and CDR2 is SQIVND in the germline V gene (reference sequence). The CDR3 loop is CATIKGAGNQPQHF. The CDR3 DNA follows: TGTGCCACGATAAAGGGGGCCGGCAATCAGCCCCAGCATTTT.

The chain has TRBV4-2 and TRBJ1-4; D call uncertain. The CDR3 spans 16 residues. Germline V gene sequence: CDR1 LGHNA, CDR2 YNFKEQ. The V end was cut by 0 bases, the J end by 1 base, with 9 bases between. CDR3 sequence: CASSQEHRGTNEKLFF. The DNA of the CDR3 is TGTGCCAGCAGCCAAGAACACCGGGGAACTAATGAAAAACTGTTTTTT.

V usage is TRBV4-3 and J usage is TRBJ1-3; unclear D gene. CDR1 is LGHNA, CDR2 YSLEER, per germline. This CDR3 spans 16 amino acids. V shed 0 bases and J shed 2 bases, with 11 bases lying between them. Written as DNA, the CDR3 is TGCGCCAGCAGCCAAGACTCGTTGGGCGCTGGAAACACCATATATTTT. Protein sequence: CASSQDSLGAGNTIYF.

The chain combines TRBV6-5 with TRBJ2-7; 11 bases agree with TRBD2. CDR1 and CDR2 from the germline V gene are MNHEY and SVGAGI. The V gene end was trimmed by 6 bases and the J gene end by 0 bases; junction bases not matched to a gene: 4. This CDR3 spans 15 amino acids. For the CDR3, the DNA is TGTGCCAGCAGATTTAGCGGGGGGGGCTCCTACGAGCAGTACTTC. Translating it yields CASRFSGGGSYEQYF.

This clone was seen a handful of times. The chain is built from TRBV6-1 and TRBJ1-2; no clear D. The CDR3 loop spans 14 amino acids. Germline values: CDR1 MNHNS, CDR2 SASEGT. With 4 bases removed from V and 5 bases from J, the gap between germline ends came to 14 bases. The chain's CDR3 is CASSGDTSRYGYTF. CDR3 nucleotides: TGTGCCAGCAGTGGAGACACCTCTAGATATGGCTACACCTTC.

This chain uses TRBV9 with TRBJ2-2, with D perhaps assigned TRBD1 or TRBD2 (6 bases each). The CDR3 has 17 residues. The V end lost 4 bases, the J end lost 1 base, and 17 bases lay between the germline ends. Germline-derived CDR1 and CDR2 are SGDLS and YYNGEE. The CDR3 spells CASSPYLGGLNTGELFF. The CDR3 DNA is TGTGCCAGCAGCCCATATTTAGGGGGGCTGAACACCGGGGAGCTGTTTTTT. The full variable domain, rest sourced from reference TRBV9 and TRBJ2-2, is DSGVTQTPKHLITATGQRVTLRCSPRSGDLSVYWYQQSLDQGLQFLIQYYNGEERAKGNILERFSAQQFPDLHSELNLSSLELGDSALYFCASSPYLGGLNTGELFFGEGSRLTVL.

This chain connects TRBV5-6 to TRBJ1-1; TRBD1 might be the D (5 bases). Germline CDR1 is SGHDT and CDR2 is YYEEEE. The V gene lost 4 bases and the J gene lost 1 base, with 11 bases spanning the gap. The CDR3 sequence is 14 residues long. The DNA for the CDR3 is TGTGCCAGCAGCCCCGGAGACAGGAACACTGAAGCTTTCTTT. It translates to CASSPGDRNTEAFF.

The CDR3, as DNA: TGTGCCAGCCGGGGGCTAAATCAGCCCCAGCATTTT. Translated, it gives CASRGLNQPQHF. This chain links TRBV2 with TRBJ1-5; D is possibly TRBD1 (6 bases). Trimming cost V 8 bases and J 4 bases, with 9 bases left between them. In germline, CDR1 is SNHLY, CDR2 FYNNEI. There are 12 residues in the CDR3.

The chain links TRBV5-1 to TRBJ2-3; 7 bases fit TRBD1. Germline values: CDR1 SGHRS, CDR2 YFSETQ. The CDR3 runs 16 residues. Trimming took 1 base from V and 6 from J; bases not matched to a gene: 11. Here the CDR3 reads CASSLTGQAVIDTQYF. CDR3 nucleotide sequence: TGCGCCAGCAGCTTGACTGGACAGGCTGTAATTGATACGCAGTATTTT.

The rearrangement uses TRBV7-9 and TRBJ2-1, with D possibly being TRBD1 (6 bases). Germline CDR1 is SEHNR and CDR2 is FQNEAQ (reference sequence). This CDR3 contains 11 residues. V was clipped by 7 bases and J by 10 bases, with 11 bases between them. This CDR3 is CASTEGTEQFF. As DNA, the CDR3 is TGTGCCAGCACCGAAGGGACAGAGCAGTTCTTC.

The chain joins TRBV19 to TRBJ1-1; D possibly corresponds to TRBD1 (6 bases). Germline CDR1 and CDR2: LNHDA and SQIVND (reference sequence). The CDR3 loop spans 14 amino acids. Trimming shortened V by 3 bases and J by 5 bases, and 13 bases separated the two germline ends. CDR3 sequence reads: CASSIAGAGTEAFF. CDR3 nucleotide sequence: TGTGCCAGTAGTATTGCGGGGGCAGGGACTGAAGCTTTCTTT.

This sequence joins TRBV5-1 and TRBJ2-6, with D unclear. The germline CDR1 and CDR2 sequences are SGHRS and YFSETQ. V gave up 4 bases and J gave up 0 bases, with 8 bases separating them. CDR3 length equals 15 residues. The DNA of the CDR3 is TGCGCCAGCAGCCGGACCAGCTCTGGGGCCAACGTCCTGACTTTC. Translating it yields CASSRTSSGANVLTF.

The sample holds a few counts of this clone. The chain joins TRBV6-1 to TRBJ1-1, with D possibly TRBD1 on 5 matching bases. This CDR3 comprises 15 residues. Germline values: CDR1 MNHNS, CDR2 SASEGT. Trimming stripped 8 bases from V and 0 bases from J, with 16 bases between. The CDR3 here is CASGRDGNMNTEAFF. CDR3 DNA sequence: TGTGCCAGCGGCCGGGACGGAAATATGAACACTGAAGCTTTCTTT.

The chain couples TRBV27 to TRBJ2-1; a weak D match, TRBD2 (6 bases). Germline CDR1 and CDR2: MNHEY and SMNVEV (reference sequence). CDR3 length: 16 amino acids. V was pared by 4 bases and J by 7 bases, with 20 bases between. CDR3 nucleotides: TGTGCCAGCAGTTCACCGACTAGAACCGCCCGGAATGAGCAGTTCTTC. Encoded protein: CASSSPTRTARNEQFF.

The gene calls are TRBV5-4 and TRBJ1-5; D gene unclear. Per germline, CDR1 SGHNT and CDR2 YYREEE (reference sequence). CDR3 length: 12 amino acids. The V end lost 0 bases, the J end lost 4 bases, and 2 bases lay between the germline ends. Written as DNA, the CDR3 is TGTGCCAGCAGCTTGGAAAATCAGCCCCAGCATTTT. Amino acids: CASSLENQPQHF.

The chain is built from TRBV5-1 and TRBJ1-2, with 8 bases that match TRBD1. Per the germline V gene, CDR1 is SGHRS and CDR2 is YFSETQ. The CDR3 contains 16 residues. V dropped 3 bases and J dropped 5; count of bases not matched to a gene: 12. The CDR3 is CASSSISQDRVYGYTF. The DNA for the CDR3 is TGCGCCAGCAGCTCCATTTCCCAGGACAGGGTATATGGCTACACCTTC.